A selection of T cell receptor beta chains follows, all from one sample in a study of shared clonotypes between healthy human individuals. Repertoires were generated with immunoSEQ multiplex PCR, while TCRdb's copy carries only in-frame clones and drops some. Of about 2.1 million clones in the sample, 85% to 95% were seen once. The sample taken for sequencing was naive CD8+ T cells from PBMCs. The receptors stem from a young man in good health. Some clones in this sample may be carry-over from other donors' samples. Both conserved end residues are part of each CDR3. A D gene is named only where the DNA matches it firmly. Clone size is stated in some rows and not others, as once, few, many or a class when expanded.

v_gene	len	abundance	j_gene	d_gene	CDR3aa	CDR3nt
TRBV27	13	NA	TRBJ1-4	NA	CASSPTGMEKLFF	TGTGCCAGCAGTCCTACAGGGATGGAAAAACTGTTTTTT
TRBV6-6	13	NA	TRBJ2-1	NA	CASSYSGGTEQFF	TGTGCCAGCAGTTACTCGGGGGGCACTGAGCAGTTCTTC
TRBV11-2	12	NA	TRBJ2-7	NA	CASTPGEREQYF	TGTGCCAGCACCCCAGGGGAACGGGAGCAGTACTTC
TRBV27	14	NA	TRBJ1-2	NA	CASSFLSGGYGYTF	TGTGCCAGCAGTTTTCTAAGCGGGGGCTATGGCTACACCTTC
TRBV9	15	NA	TRBJ2-3	TRBD2	CASSQGTISTDTQYF	TGTGCCAGCAGCCAAGGGACTATCAGCACAGATACGCAGTATTTT
TRBV10-2	17	NA	TRBJ2-3	TRBD2	CASSGGGQAGESDTQYF	TGCGCCAGCAGTGGGGGTGGTCAAGCGGGAGAGTCAGATACGCAGTATTTT
TRBV9	21	NA	TRBJ2-5	TRBD2	CASSVGPGLAGGPVTRETQYF	TGTGCCAGCAGCGTAGGCCCGGGACTAGCGGGAGGGCCAGTAACACGGGAGACCCAGTACTTC
TRBV11-3	14	NA	TRBJ2-7	TRBD1	CASRIGTGAPEQYF	TGTGCCAGCAGGATAGGGACAGGGGCACCCGAGCAGTACTTC
TRBV11-2	15	once	TRBJ2-5	TRBD2	CASSFGTSGQETQYF	TGTGCCAGCAGCTTTGGGACTAGCGGTCAAGAGACCCAGTACTTC
TRBV6-5	15	NA	TRBJ2-5	NA	CASSYSTGIQETQYF	TGTGCCAGCAGTTACTCGACGGGGATCCAAGAGACCCAGTACTTC
TRBV4-3	18	NA	TRBJ2-2	NA	CASSQVHSSLSNTGELFF	TGCGCCAGCAGCCAAGTCCACAGCTCATTATCGAACACCGGGGAGCTGTTTTTT
TRBV27	13	NA	TRBJ2-7	NA	CASSFLLSYEQYF	TGTGCCAGCAGTTTTCTGCTCTCCTACGAGCAGTACTTC
TRBV7-9	16	NA	TRBJ2-7	NA	CASSLVLGIRSYEQYF	TGTGCCAGCAGCTTAGTTTTGGGAATTCGCTCCTACGAGCAGTACTTC
TRBV6-5	14	NA	TRBJ1-2	NA	CASSATTEYYGYTF	TGTGCCAGCAGTGCTACCACAGAGTACTATGGCTACACCTTC
TRBV5-4	17	NA	TRBJ2-4	TRBD1	CASSRYGTGPAKNIQYF	TGTGCCAGCAGCAGATACGGGACAGGTCCAGCCAAAAACATTCAGTACTTC